This T cell receptor beta chain is from a study of molecular identifiers for immune sequencing clone quantification. Study-wide background: Replicate experiments divided RNA from about 19,000 or 110,000 naive CD8 cells into five parts and sequenced four.

The CDR3 covers 13 residues. Study-wide results and caveats: Beyond 20 RNA copies, clones held over 98% of effector molecules, compared with under 1% in naive cells.

Regarding this clonotype: Its target is not known. A read error may be the cause here, since a much bigger clone is one base away.

Previously described methods and listed TCR primers were used for bulk TCR libraries. Each CDR3 protein gets one entry after TCRdb re-called the PCR reads with MiXCR. The data hold 250,000 to 400,000 distinct CDR3 sequences, with 20% to 25% observed a single time. The authors gated naive CD8 T cells as CD8+CD4-CCR7+CD45RA+ for sorting. The material sequenced was naive CD8+ T cells from blood, with Jurkat cell RNA spiked in. Subset noted: FACS-sorted CD8+CD4-CCR7+CD45RA+ naive T cells. The sequence was collected from a human donor in good health. Some libraries in this study had Jurkat cell RNA spiked in. The V and J genes are TRBV12-3 or TRBV12-4 and TRBJ2-7; no definite D call. CDR3 sequence: CASSLYQEYERYF. CDR3 DNA sequence: TGTGCCAGCAGTTTGTATCAAGAGTACGAGCGGTACTTC.